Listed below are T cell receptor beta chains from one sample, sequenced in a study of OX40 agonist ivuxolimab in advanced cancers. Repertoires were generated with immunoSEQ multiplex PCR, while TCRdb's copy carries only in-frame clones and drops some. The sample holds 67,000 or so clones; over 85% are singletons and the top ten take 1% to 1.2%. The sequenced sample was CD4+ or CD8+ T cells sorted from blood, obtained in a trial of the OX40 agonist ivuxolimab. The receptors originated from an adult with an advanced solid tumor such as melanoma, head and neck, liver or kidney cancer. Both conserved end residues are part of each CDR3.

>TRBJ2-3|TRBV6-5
CASSLLFPDTQYF
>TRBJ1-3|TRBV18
CASSPSFGRVVDTIYF
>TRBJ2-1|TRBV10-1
CASSPGDYNEQFF
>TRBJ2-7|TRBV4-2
CASSNGLARSYEQYF
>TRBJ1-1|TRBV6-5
CASSYSSDNTEAFF
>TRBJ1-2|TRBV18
CASSAAGQDNYGYTF
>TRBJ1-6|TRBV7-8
CASSLAPGNSPLHF
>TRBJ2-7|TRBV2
CASSQDRGTYEQYF
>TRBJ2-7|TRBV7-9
CASSLDIYEQYF
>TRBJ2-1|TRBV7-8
CASSSRTRKENEQFF
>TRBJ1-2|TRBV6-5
CASSYGSGSNYGYTF
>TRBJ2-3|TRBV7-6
CASSTLGTGGTDTQYF
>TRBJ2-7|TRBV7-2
CASSLVEGGYEQYF
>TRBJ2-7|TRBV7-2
CASSSVDGPLEQYF
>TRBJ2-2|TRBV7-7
CASSRGRLAGGTGELFF
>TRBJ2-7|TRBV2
CASRRGQGAGEQYF
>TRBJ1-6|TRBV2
CASSVGGSYNSPLHF
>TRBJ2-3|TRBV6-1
CASTLLGTSPGTQYF
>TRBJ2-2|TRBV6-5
CASRRQGNTGELFF
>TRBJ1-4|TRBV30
CAWSPLGSLNEKLFF
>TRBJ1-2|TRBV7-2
CASSWGQGVLSGYTF
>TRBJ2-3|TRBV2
CASKSQASTDTQYF
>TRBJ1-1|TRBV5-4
CASSLRNTEAFF
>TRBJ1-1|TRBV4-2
CASSPERDTEAFF
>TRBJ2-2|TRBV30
CAWSVGGVGELFF
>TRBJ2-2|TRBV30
CAWKFAGGSTGELFF
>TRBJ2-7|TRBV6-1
CASHQFYEQYF
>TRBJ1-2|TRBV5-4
CASSLPGTNYGYTF
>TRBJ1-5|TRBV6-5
CASSYRGGNQPQHF
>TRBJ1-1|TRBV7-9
CASSLLLVLGPWIVF
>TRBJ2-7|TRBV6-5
CASSYSFDLAGTSLYF
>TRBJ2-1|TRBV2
CASQTSGEPTTEQFF
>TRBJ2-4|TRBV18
CASSQSLTLAKNIQYF
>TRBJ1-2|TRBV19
CASSMQGGYGYTF
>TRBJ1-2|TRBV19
CASSHRSGSGAFFYGYTF
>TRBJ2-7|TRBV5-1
CASSSGTGFNEQYF
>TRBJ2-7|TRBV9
CASSVDRGPYEQYF
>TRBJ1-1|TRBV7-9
CASSETGYLGAFF
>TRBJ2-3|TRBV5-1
CASSPRQLTDTQYF
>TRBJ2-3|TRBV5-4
CASSLAGVGDTQYF
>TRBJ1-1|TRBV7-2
CASSLQGARTEAFF
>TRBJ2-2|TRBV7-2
CASSRNTGELFF
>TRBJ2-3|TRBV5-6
CASSLVTGGADTQYF
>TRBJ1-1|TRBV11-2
CASSPRGRGTEAFF
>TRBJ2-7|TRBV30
CAWSALAGEEQYF
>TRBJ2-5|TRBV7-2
CASSLGGRETQYF
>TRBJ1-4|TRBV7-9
CASSSTSGGSNEKLFF
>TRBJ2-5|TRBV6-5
CASSYSIRGQTQYF
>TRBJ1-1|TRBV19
CASSRDPGRGNTEAFF
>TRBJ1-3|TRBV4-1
CASSQAPGNTIYF
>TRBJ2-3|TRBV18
CASSPRGGGAEDTQYF
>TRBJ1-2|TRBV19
CASSARDRDVYGYTF
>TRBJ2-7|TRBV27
CASSQGQGAFYEQYF
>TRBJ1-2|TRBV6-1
CASSGTAWSGYTF
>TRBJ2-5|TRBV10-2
CASSEAGSETQYF
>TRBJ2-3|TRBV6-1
CASSEARDSGGGRDTQYF
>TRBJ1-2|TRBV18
CASSPIRDRGPGYTF